The source of this T cell receptor (beta chain) is a study of blood T cell repertoires in COVID-19 (dated by TCRdb to between 2020 and 2021). In terms of the full investigation: Samples covering the acute and convalescent phases of COVID-19 were provided by collaborators in the United States, Italy and Spain. The dataset comprised deeply sampled blood TCRbeta repertoires from subjects exposed to, actively infected with, or recovered from COVID-19. The material from the prospective study consisted of cDNA or gDNA derived from T cells, B-cell-depleted T cells, or PBMCs. The samples were drawn from two sources: the first 160 participants of the ongoing ImmuneRACE study, and about 1,300 subjects contributed by 6 global collaborators. The sample metadata nearly always contained a de-identified subject ID, COVID-19 status, age in years and sex. The repertoires were made available in a free public database intended to serve as a resource for research on the immune response to SARS-CoV-2. Where available, HLA class I and class II types were obtained from metadata supplied by the sample provider rather than from assay-based typing.

Overall study results and their limits: Clinical and demographic metadata were provided uncurated, with the amount varying by source and participant.

TCRbeta CDR3 regions were amplified from genomic DNA using the immunoSEQ Assay, a bias-controlled multiplex PCR. On the authors' methods: The number of nucleated cells in each sample was estimated from the amplification of reference gene primers within the assay. To quantify the absolute abundance of each unique TCRbeta CDR3 rearrangement, sequence reads were collapsed and filtered. For each sample, productive Simpson clonality was calculated as the square root of Simpson's diversity index over productive rearrangements. Entries here come from immuneACCESS through TCRdb and include only in-frame sequences with V and J called. Some clones fail to appear in such tables; in the studies checked, an unresolved V gene covers under half of the shortfall, and the cause of the remainder is unknown. V and J calls and clone size follow that table, whereas D and trimming were derived from the DNA. This sample holds about 180,000 clones; around 76% were observed only once. The ten largest clones represent almost 8.5% of the sample.

A note on this clone: The antigen it binds to is not known. Base quality data are lacking; no much larger clone is found one base away.

Whole blood was collected in K2EDTA tubes by collaborating institutions according to the institutions' own protocols. For TCRbeta analysis, collaborators shipped samples in one of three forms: frozen whole blood, isolated PBMCs, or DNA extracted from either of those sample types. The sequenced sample was peripheral blood. The source is a woman aged 70-85 years with acute or convalescent COVID-19.

The DNA reads TGTGCCAGCCTACGGACAGGGACGGAAAAACTGTTTTTT. Translated, it gives CASLRTGTEKLFF. The sequence links TRBV12-3 or TRBV12-4 to TRBJ1-4; 8 middle bases align to TRBD1. The CDR3 sequence holds 13 residues, the cysteine and phenylalanine included. The read is trimmed to its CDR3 DNA, 39 bases read in frame from base 1. The germline V end is reduced by 8 bases and the J end by 8 bases; junction bases left unmatched: 7.